Below, one TCR beta chain is given with its context. The sample belongs to a study of long-term antiretroviral therapy in people with HIV. From germline, CDR1 is SGHDN and CDR2 FVKESK. The V gene lost 4 bases and the J gene lost 8 bases, with 17 bases spanning the gap. The CDR3 covers 15 residues. Survey level was the resolution at which the v3.0 immunoSEQ assay ran. Here immunoSEQ multiplex PCR was the method, and the copy in TCRdb shows in-frame clones only, minus some. Here the sample spans tens of thousands of clones, roughly 86% being singletons. The receptor was isolated from a man between 60 and 70 years old with HIV. Here the sequenced sample was unsorted PBMCs, taken 1.3 years after starting antiretroviral therapy. The chain uses TRBV14 and TRBJ1-4; weak D call: TRBD1 (6 bases). CDR3 region: CASSLSAGTPEKLFF. DNA for the CDR3: TGTGCCAGCAGCCTTTCAGCAGGGACACCGGAAAAACTGTTTTTT.